Given below is one T cell receptor beta chain in context. These data are taken from a study of blood T cell repertoires in COVID-19. Study background: Material from acute and convalescent COVID-19 was sourced from the United States, Italy and Spain. PBMCs, B-cell-depleted T cells, or T cells were the source of the cDNA or gDNA that made up the material.

In the authors' workflow: Estimated nucleated cell counts came from reference gene primer amplification. Some clones are missing from TCRdb's copy, which holds only in-frame ones; the method was immunoSEQ multiplex PCR. The V and J calls and clone size come from that table; D and trimming were worked out from the DNA. The sample records a few hundred thousand clones, about 82% being singletons. Per germline, CDR1 SGHRS and CDR2 YFSETQ. The V segment lost 4 bases and the J segment 4 bases; nucleotides outside the gene matches: 4. The CDR3 is made up of 13 amino acids. The sequence derives from a man older than 75 with acute or convalescent COVID-19. Sample: peripheral blood. This chain connects TRBV5-1 to TRBJ2-5; 7 bases agree with TRBD1. In nucleotides, the CDR3 is TGCGCCAGCAGCCTGGGACAGAGAGAGACCCAGTACTTC. It yields the protein CASSLGQRETQYF.